Listed below are T cell receptor beta chains from one sample, sequenced in a study of Tregs in tolerant kidney transplant recipients. TCRdb's copy holds only in-frame clones and misses some; the assay was immunoSEQ multiplex PCR. The table includes about 240,000 clones, approximately 83% detected once. The sequencing input was CD4+ T cells from blood. These TCRs come from a human donor in good health. CDR3s leave out the opening cysteine and the closing phenylalanine or tryptophan. The order of the fields is V gene, CDR3 protein.

V gene: TRBV29-1; CDR3 protein: SVGRAQDTQY
V gene: TRBV6-6; CDR3 protein: ASSDNRGSSTDTQY
V gene: TRBV18; CDR3 protein: ASSPGTGSYEQY
V gene: TRBV12-1; CDR3 protein: ASSFGGTSVYEQY
V gene: TRBV6-1; CDR3 protein: ASRVGQGANYGYT
V gene: TRBV9; CDR3 protein: ASSVTGSDTEAF
V gene: TRBV4-1; CDR3 protein: ASSPFGNEQF
V gene: TRBV7-2; CDR3 protein: ASSLGVSSQY
V gene: TRBV4-1; CDR3 protein: ASSQDWAGGLETQY
V gene: TRBV5-1; CDR3 protein: ASSLAGGPLEQF
V gene: TRBV6-5; CDR3 protein: ASSSGDTINEKLF
V gene: TRBV6-1; CDR3 protein: ASRSGSGNTEAF
V gene: TRBV5-4; CDR3 protein: ASSIGQGANTGELF
V gene: TRBV7-9; CDR3 protein: ATRERATNEKLF
V gene: TRBV6-6; CDR3 protein: ASSYSFQGYEQY
V gene: TRBV19; CDR3 protein: ASSRTSGRSGELF
V gene: TRBV11-3; CDR3 protein: ASSLVGTGTYEQY
V gene: TRBV6-5; CDR3 protein: ASSSGTAFEAF
V gene: TRBV9; CDR3 protein: ASSVEGSFYGYT
V gene: TRBV7-9; CDR3 protein: ASSPDRAMGGYT
V gene: TRBV30; CDR3 protein: AWSVWDGRLGGAYEQY
V gene: TRBV11-2; CDR3 protein: ASSFNAGTSKSGELF
V gene: TRBV7-2; CDR3 protein: ASRSSGGHQETQY
V gene: TRBV5-4; CDR3 protein: ASSLPARGADGYT
V gene: TRBV19; CDR3 protein: ASSIGLAGANTGELF
V gene: TRBV5-6; CDR3 protein: ASSLGDRVTDTQY